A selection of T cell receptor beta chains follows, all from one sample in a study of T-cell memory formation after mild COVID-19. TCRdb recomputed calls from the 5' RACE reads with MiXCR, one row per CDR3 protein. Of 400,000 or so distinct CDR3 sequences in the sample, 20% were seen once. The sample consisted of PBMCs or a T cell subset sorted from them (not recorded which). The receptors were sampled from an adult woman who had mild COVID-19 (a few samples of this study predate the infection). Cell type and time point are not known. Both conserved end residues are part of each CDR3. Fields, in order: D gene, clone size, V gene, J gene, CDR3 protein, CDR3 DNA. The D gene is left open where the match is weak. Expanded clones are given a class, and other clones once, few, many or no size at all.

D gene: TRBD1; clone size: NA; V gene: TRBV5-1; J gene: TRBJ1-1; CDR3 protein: CASSVTGESEAFF; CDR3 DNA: TGCGCCAGCAGCGTGACAGGGGAATCTGAAGCTTTCTTT
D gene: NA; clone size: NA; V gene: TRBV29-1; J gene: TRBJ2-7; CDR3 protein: CSVTDQGPYEQYF; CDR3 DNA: TGCAGCGTTACGGACCAGGGCCCCTACGAGCAGTACTTC
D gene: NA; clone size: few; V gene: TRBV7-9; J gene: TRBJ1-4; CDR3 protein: CASSLAEVLNEKLFF; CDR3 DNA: TGTGCCAGCAGCTTAGCCGAGGTCCTAAATGAAAAACTGTTTTTT
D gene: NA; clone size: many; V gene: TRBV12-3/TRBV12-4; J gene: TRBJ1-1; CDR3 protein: CASSLALTEAFF; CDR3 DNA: TGTGCCAGCAGTTTAGCGCTGACTGAAGCTTTCTTT
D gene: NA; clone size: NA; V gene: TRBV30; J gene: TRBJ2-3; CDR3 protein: CAWRLQGTTGTDTQYF; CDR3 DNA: TGTGCCTGGAGACTACAGGGAACCACGGGCACAGATACGCAGTATTTT
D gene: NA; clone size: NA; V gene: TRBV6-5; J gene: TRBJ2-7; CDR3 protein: CASSYSTGTFYEQYF; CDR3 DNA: TGTGCCAGCAGTTACTCGACGGGAACCTTCTACGAGCAGTACTTC
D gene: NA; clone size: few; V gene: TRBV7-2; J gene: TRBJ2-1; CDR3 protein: CASSLDIRGVEFF; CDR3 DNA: TGTGCCAGCAGCTTGGACATCAGGGGCGTGGAGTTCTTC
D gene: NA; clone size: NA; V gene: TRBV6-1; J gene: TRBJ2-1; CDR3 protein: CASSPWLNEQFF; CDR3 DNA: TGTGCCAGCAGTCCCTGGCTCAATGAGCAGTTCTTC
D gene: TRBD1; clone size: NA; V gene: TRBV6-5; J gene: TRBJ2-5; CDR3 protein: CASSYVGTGREETQYF; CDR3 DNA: TGTGCCAGCAGTTACGTGGGGACAGGGAGAGAAGAGACCCAGTACTTC
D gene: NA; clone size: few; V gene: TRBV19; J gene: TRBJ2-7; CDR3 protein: CATEDQGAYEQYF; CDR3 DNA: TGTGCCACCGAAGACCAGGGCGCCTACGAGCAGTACTTC
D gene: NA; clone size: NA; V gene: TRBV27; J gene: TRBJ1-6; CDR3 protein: CASSSGLGTLGSPLHF; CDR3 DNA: TGTGCCAGCAGTTCTGGGTTGGGGACTCTGGGATCACCCCTCCACTTT
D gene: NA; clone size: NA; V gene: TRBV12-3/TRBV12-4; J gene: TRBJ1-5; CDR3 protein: CASSLWRGQQPQHF; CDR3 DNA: TGTGCCAGCAGTTTATGGAGGGGTCAGCAGCCCCAGCATTTT
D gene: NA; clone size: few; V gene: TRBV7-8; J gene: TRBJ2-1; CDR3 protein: CASSFLDNEQFF; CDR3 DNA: TGTGCCAGCAGCTTTCTAGACAATGAGCAGTTCTTC
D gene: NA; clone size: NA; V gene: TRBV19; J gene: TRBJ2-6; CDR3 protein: CASSIGISGANVLTF; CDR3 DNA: TGTGCCAGTAGTATCGGGATCTCTGGGGCCAACGTCCTGACTTTC
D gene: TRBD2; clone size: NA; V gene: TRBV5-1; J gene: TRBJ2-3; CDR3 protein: CASSLVVAGDNTQYF; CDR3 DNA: TGCGCCAGCAGCTTGGTAGTAGCGGGAGATAATACGCAGTATTTT
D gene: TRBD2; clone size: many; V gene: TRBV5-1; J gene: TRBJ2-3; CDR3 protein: CASSPMTSSDTQYF; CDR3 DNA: TGCGCCAGCAGCCCGATGACTAGCTCGGATACGCAGTATTTT
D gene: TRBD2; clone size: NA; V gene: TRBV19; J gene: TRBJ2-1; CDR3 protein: CASSIAGLANNEQFF; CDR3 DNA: TGTGCCAGTAGTATAGCAGGACTAGCGAACAATGAGCAGTTCTTC
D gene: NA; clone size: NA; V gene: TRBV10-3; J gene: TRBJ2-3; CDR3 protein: CAISESIRATDTQYF; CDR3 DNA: TGTGCCATCAGTGAGTCTATCCGAGCCACAGATACGCAGTATTTT
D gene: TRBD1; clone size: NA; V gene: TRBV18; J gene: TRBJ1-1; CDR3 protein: CASSPTDRANTEAFF; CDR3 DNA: TGTGCCAGCTCACCGACGGACAGGGCGAACACTGAAGCTTTCTTT
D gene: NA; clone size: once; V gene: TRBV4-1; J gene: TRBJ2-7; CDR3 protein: CASSQGDPQPYEQYF; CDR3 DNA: TGCGCCAGCAGCCAAGGGGACCCTCAGCCCTACGAGCAGTACTTC
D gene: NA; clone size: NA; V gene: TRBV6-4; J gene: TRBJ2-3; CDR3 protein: CASSEGEATDTQYF; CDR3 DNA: TGTGCCAGCAGTGAGGGGGAGGCCACAGATACGCAGTATTTT
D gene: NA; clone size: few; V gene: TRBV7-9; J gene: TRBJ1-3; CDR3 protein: CASSLNPRKTGNTIYF; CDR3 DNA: TGTGCCAGCAGTCTCAACCCCAGAAAAACGGGAAACACCATATATTTT
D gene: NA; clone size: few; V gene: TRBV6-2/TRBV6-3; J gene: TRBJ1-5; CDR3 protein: CASSYGLRGPSNQPQHF; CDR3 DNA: TGTGCCAGCAGTTACGGATTACGGGGGCCGAGCAATCAGCCCCAGCATTTT
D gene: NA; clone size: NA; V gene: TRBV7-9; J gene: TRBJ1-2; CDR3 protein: CASSLVGGAIRDGYTF; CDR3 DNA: TGTGCCAGCAGCTTAGTCGGGGGCGCTATTCGGGATGGCTACACCTTC
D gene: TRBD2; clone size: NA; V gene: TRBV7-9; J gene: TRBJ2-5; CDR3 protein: CASSPFTSGSWETQYF; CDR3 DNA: TGTGCCAGCAGCCCTTTCACTAGCGGGAGTTGGGAGACCCAGTACTTC
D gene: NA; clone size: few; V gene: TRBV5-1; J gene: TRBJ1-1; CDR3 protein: CASSLEGLEAFF; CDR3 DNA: TGCGCCAGCAGCTTGGAGGGGTTAGAAGCTTTCTTT
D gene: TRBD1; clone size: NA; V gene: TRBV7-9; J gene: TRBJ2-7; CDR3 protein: CASSFRDRGVYEQYF; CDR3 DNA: TGTGCCAGCAGCTTCCGGGACAGGGGTGTCTACGAGCAGTACTTC
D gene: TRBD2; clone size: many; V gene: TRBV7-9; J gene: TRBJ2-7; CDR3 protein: CASSVRLAGGYEQYF; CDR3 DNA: TGTGCCAGCAGCGTGAGACTAGCGGGAGGCTACGAGCAGTACTTC
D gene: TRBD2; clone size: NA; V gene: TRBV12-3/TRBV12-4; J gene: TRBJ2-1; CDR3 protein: CATRRAGNNEQFF; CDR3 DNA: TGTGCCACCAGGCGAGCGGGAAACAATGAGCAGTTCTTC
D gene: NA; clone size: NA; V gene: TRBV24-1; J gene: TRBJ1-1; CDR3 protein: CATSDARRMNTEAFF; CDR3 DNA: TGTGCCACCAGTGACGCTCGTCGGATGAACACTGAAGCTTTCTTT
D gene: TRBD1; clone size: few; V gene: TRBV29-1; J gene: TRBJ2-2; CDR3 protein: CSVARDSFTGELFF; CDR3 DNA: TGCAGCGTCGCCAGGGACAGTTTCACCGGGGAGCTGTTTTTT
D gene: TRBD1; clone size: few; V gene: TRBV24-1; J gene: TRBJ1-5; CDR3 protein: CATSDPRTGGPQHF; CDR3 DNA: TGTGCCACCAGTGATCCTCGGACAGGGGGCCCCCAGCATTTT
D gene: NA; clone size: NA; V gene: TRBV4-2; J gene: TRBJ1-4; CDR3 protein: CASSQDPMAGKNEKLFF; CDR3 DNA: TGTGCCAGCAGCCAAGACCCTATGGCAGGGAAAAATGAAAAACTGTTTTTT
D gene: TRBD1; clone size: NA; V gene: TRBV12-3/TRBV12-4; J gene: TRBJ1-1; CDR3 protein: CASSLAGTGGSTEAFF; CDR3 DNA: TGTGCCAGCAGTTTAGCAGGGACAGGGGGTAGCACTGAAGCTTTCTTT
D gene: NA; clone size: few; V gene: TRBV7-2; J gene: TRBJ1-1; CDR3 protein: CASSGRRGAATEAFF; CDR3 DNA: TGTGCCAGCAGCGGAAGAAGGGGTGCGGCCACTGAAGCTTTCTTT
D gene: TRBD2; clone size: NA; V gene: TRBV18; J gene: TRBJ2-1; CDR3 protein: CASSWTSGDSSYNEQFF; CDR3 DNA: TGTGCCAGCTCCTGGACTAGCGGGGACAGCTCCTACAATGAGCAGTTCTTC
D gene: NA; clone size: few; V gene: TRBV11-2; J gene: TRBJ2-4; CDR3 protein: CASSSPVGRNKNIQYF; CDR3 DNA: TGTGCCAGCAGCTCCCCCGTAGGGCGGAATAAAAACATTCAGTACTTC